These 30 T cell receptor beta chains came from one sample sequenced in a study of T cells in Graves' hyperthyroidism and ophthalmopathy. There were TCR beta CDR3 regions amplified from RNA transcripts. First-round RT-PCR targeting the TCR CDR3 was performed with the HTBI primer set. Via MiXCR, TCRdb re-called the multiplex PCR reads, giving one row per CDR3 protein. The sample records hundreds of thousands of distinct CDR3 sequences, 16% being singletons. The sequencing sample was made of blood. The receptors were sampled from a woman between 18 and 30 years old with Graves' ophthalmopathy.

This clonotype was counted at least ten times. This rearrangement joins TRBV5-1 to TRBJ1-6, with D possibly TRBD1 on 6 matching bases. The CDR3 runs 17 residues. Per germline, CDR1 SGHRS and CDR2 YFSETQ. Trimming pared 2 bases from V and 8 bases from J, leaving 20 bases between. The CDR3, as DNA: TGCGCCAGCAGCTTACGGTGGCAGGGGTCATCGGATTCACCCCTCCACTTT. Residues: CASSLRWQGSSDSPLHF.

This clonotype was observed at least ten times. The rearrangement links TRBV20-1 to TRBJ1-4; D is uncertain. This CDR3 spans 13 amino acids. V dropped 5 bases and J dropped 0 bases, with 7 bases sitting between them. CDR1 and CDR2 (germline): DFQATT, SNEGSKA (reference sequence). The CDR3 coding sequence is TGCAGTGCTGCAATTGCAACTAATGAAAAACTGTTTTTT. Translation: CSAAIATNEKLFF.

This clonotype was counted ten times or more. The chain employs TRBV19 and TRBJ2-1, with 7 positions matching TRBD2. This CDR3 has 14 amino acids. From germline, CDR1 is LNHDA and CDR2 SQIVND (reference sequence). Trimming cost V 1 base and J 8 bases; bases outside gene matches: 5. The CDR3 DNA is TGTGCCAGTAGTATAGCGGGAGGATTCGATGAGCAGTTCTTC. Residues: CASSIAGGFDEQFF.

Ten or more counts support this clonotype. The chain recombines TRBV3-1 with TRBJ2-1; D may correspond to TRBD1 or TRBD2 (5 bases each). From germline, CDR1 is LGHDT and CDR2 YNNKEL (reference sequence). V gave up 7 bases and J gave up 15 bases, with 25 bases separating them. This CDR3 has 14 amino acids. The CDR3 is CASTPGGSSTGPFF. The CDR3 nucleotides read TGTGCCAGCACCCCTGGGGGTAGTTCGACCGGGCCGTTCTTC.

This clonotype was seen at least ten times. The chain carries TRBV6-1 and TRBJ2-7, with D possibly TRBD2 on 5 matching bases. This CDR3 comprises 12 residues. From germline, CDR1 is MNHNS and CDR2 SASEGT. The V end lost 7 bases, the J end lost 2 bases, and 9 bases lay between the germline ends. CDR3 nucleotides: TGTGCCAGCACTAGCCAAACCTACGAGCAGTACTTC. Its translation: CASTSQTYEQYF.

This clonotype was seen more than once but under ten times. The chain recombines TRBV9 with TRBJ2-1; no firm D call. Germline lookup yields CDR1 SGDLS and CDR2 YYNGEE. V lost 0 bases to trimming and J lost 8 bases, with 9 bases between them. The CDR3 extends over 13 amino acids. The CDR3: CASSVAIRDEQFF. CDR3 in DNA: TGTGCCAGCAGCGTAGCTATACGGGATGAGCAGTTCTTC.

This clonotype was observed many times. The chain recombines TRBV2 with TRBJ1-2; no reliable D call. CDR3 length equals 15 residues. Germline CDR1 and CDR2: SNHLY and FYNNEI. Trimming cost V 2 bases and J 0 bases, with 10 bases left between them. The CDR3 bases are TGTGCCAGCAGTGAATCCATCGGGACTAACTATGGCTACACCTTC. Translated: CASSESIGTNYGYTF.

This clonotype occurred many times. V usage is TRBV12-3 or TRBV12-4 and J usage is TRBJ2-5, with 14 bases that match TRBD2. CDR3 length: 15 residues. V was clipped by 4 bases and J by 5 bases; unmatched bases: 3. The CDR3: CASSSGLAGDETQYF. The CDR3 nucleotides read TGTGCCAGCAGTTCGGGACTAGCGGGGGATGAGACCCAGTACTTC.

This clonotype showed up many times. This chain links TRBV18 with TRBJ2-2; D gene unclear. CDR1 is KGHSH, CDR2 LQKENI, per germline. V was pared by 2 bases and J by 1 base, with 8 bases between. The CDR3 runs to 15 residues. The CDR3 here is CASSPVTQNTGELFF. The CDR3, as DNA: TGTGCCAGCTCACCAGTAACACAGAACACCGGGGAGCTGTTTTTT.

This clonotype has ten or more counts. The chain joins TRBV11-2 to TRBJ2-2, with D possibly being TRBD1 (6 bases). The V end was cut by 5 bases, the J end by 5 bases, with 15 bases between. This CDR3 has 15 residues. Per germline, CDR1 SGHAT and CDR2 FQNNGV. CDR3 nucleotides: TGTGCCAGCAGCCTCCGGGACACGGGGACCGGGGAGCTGTTTTTT. Translated, it gives CASSLRDTGTGELFF.

This clonotype has a count of ten or more. This chain joins TRBV3-1 and TRBJ2-1; D not resolved. Germline loops: CDR1 LGHDT, CDR2 YNNKEL (reference sequence). The CDR3 contains 13 residues. V was trimmed by 3 bases and J by 8 bases, leaving 11 bases between them. The CDR3 region is CASSHPPTYEQFF. The CDR3 DNA reads TGTGCCAGCAGCCACCCCCCCACCTATGAGCAGTTCTTC.

This clonotype was observed at least ten times. J is TRBJ1-1 and V is TRBV7-8, with D possibly being TRBD1 (6 bases). The length of the CDR3 is 15 residues. V gave up 5 bases and J gave up 6 bases, with 19 bases separating them. Germline CDR1 is SGHVS and CDR2 is FQNEAQ. In nucleotides, the CDR3 is TGTGCCAGCAGCCCACACAGGGAAATAGGTGCTGAAGCTTTCTTT. This encodes CASSPHREIGAEAFF.

This clonotype was counted at least ten times. V is TRBV4-3 and J is TRBJ2-2; no reliable D call. CDR3 length: 13 amino acids. The V end was cut by 0 bases, the J end by 9 bases, with 8 bases between. Germline loops: CDR1 LGHNA, CDR2 YSLEER. The CDR3 is CASSQDWNRELFF. CDR3 DNA sequence: TGCGCCAGCAGCCAAGATTGGAATAGGGAGCTGTTTTTT.

This clonotype was recorded at least ten times. The V gene is TRBV6-2 or TRBV6-3, the J gene TRBJ2-1; TRBD1 is a possible D gene (6 bases). Germline CDR1 reads MNHEY; CDR2 reads SVGEGT. V shed 6 bases and J shed 4 bases, with 19 bases lying between them. This CDR3 is 16 amino acids long. As DNA, the CDR3 is TGTGCCAGCAGAACTATCACAGGGAGATTGTACAATGAGCAGTTCTTC. Translating it yields CASRTITGRLYNEQFF.

This clonotype was detected many times. This chain connects TRBV20-1 to TRBJ2-2; D unclear. The V and J ends lost 2 bases and 7 bases respectively, with 8 bases between them. The germline V gene encodes CDR1 DFQATT and CDR2 SNEGSKA (reference sequence). This CDR3 has 12 amino acids. The CDR3 coding sequence is TGCAGTGCTAGACTGCGTAACGGGGAGCTGTTTTTT. Translated: CSARLRNGELFF.

The chain combines TRBV6-1 with TRBJ2-1, with D perhaps matching TRBD1 (6 bases). This CDR3 comprises 12 residues. The ends were cut back, 6 bases at V and 8 bases at J, with 11 bases in the middle. CDR1 is MNHNS and CDR2 is SASEGT in the germline V gene. The chain's CDR3 is CASSRTVYEQFF. The DNA of the CDR3 is TGTGCCAGCAGCCGGACAGTGTATGAGCAGTTCTTC.

This clonotype was seen just once. This may be a read error: a much more frequent sequence differs by one nucleotide. The chain uses TRBV5-1 and TRBJ2-1; TRBD1 matches at 8 bases. Trimming at V came to 4 bases and at J to 10 bases, leaving 10 bases not matched to a gene. The germline gives CDR1 SGHRS, CDR2 YFSETQ. The CDR3 totals 14 residues. CDR3 loop: CASSADRVVNEQFF. Here the CDR3 DNA reads TGCGCCAGCAGCGCGGACAGGGTGGTAAACGAGCAGTTCTTC.

This clonotype has a count of ten or more. This sequence joins TRBV20-1 and TRBJ2-1; D perhaps matches TRBD2 (5 bases). Trimming stripped 6 bases from V and 1 base from J, with 13 bases between. Germline CDR1 is DFQATT and CDR2 is SNEGSKA (reference sequence). The length of the CDR3 is 14 residues. CDR3 sequence reads: CSALMSGSYNEQFF. The CDR3 DNA sequence: TGCAGTGCCCTCATGAGCGGATCCTACAATGAGCAGTTCTTC.

This clonotype was detected ten times or more. The chain is built from TRBV28 and TRBJ1-1; a possible D gene is TRBD1 (6 bases). The CDR3 has 14 amino acids. Germline V gives CDR1 MDHEN, CDR2 SYDVKM. V shed 1 base and J shed 3 bases, with 9 bases lying between them. The CDR3 DNA is TGTGCCAGCAGTTTATTTTCAGGGGACACTGAAGCTTTCTTT. Its protein product is CASSLFSGDTEAFF. The full variable domain, in which reference TRBV28 and TRBJ1-1 provide the parts outside the CDR3, is DVKVTQSSRYLVKRTGEKVFLECVQDMDHENMFWYRQDPGLGLRLIYFSYDVKMKEKGDIPEGYSVSREKKERFSLILESASTNQTSMYLCASSLFSGDTEAFFGQGTRLTVV.

This clonotype was seen only a few times. This sequence may be a read error, since a much larger clone differs from it by one base. V usage is TRBV14 and J usage is TRBJ1-1; D might be TRBD1 (5 bases). The V end lost 5 bases, the J end lost 0 bases, and 16 bases lay between the germline ends. Germline CDR1 reads SGHDN; CDR2 reads FVKESK. CDR3 length: 16 residues. Here the CDR3 reads CASSFEGRIMNTEAFF. The DNA of the CDR3 is TGTGCCAGCAGCTTCGAGGGACGGATCATGAACACTGAAGCTTTCTTT.

Ten or more counts support this clonotype. The chain employs TRBV27 and TRBJ2-3, with D possibly TRBD1 on 5 matching bases. V was shortened by 6 bases and J by 1 base, with 17 bases between the two germline ends. Germline V gene lookup returns CDR1 MNHEY and CDR2 SMNVEV (reference sequence). This CDR3 is 16 amino acids long. The CDR3 is CASSLLLGLGTDTQYF. The CDR3 region has the DNA TGTGCCAGCAGCCTCCTGCTGGGGCTAGGCACAGATACGCAGTATTTT.

V and J are TRBV11-2 and TRBJ1-1, with 11 nucleotides matching TRBD1. CDR3 size: 13 residues. CDR1 and CDR2 (germline): SGHAT, FQNNGV. The V gene end was trimmed by 6 bases and the J gene end by 5 bases; junction bases not matched to a gene: 2. CDR3 in DNA: TGTGCCAGCAGTGGACAGGGGGCGACTGAAGCTTTCTTT. This encodes CASSGQGATEAFF.

This clonotype was observed at least ten times. CDR3 nucleotides: TGTGCCAGCAGTTTCCGGAGGCGGGGTGGATCCTACGAGCAGTACTTC. It yields the protein CASSFRRRGGSYEQYF. V is TRBV27 and J is TRBJ2-7; D perhaps matches TRBD2 (6 bases). Looked up from germline, CDR1 is MNHEY and CDR2 is SMNVEV (reference sequence). The CDR3 sequence is 16 residues long. Between the trimmed V and J ends, which lost 3 bases and 1 base, there was a span of 16 bases.

This clonotype appeared many times. V gene TRBV28 combines with J gene TRBJ2-2, with a possible D match to TRBD2 (6 bases). V was cut by 5 bases and J by 0 bases, with 13 bases left in between. Germline values: CDR1 MDHEN, CDR2 SYDVKM. The CDR3 contains 16 residues. CDR3 protein: CASSSGGTSNTGELFF. The CDR3, as DNA: TGTGCCAGCAGTAGTGGCGGGACTTCGAACACCGGGGAGCTGTTTTTT. The full variable domain, completed using reference TRBV28 and TRBJ2-2, is DVKVTQSSRYLVKRTGEKVFLECVQDMDHENMFWYRQDPGLGLRLIYFSYDVKMKEKGDIPEGYSVSREKKERFSLILESASTNQTSMYLCASSSGGTSNTGELFFGEGSRLTVL.

This clonotype was found many times. J is TRBJ1-5 and V is TRBV6-2 or TRBV6-3; 8 bases line up with TRBD1. J was trimmed by 5 bases and V by 5 bases; bases with no gene match: 8. The CDR3 spans 15 residues. Germline values: CDR1 MNHEY, CDR2 SVGEGT. The CDR3: CASSPDRARDQPQHF. The CDR3 DNA reads as TGTGCCAGCAGTCCGGACAGGGCCCGGGATCAGCCCCAGCATTTT.

This clonotype was observed at least ten times. J is TRBJ2-3 and V is TRBV6-4; 8 positions match TRBD2. Germline-derived CDR1 and CDR2 are MRHNA and SNTAGT. The J segment lost 1 base and the V segment lost 3 bases, leaving 0 bases of the junction unmatched. This CDR3 is built from 14 residues. The CDR3: CASSEREGTDTQYF. CDR3 sequence (DNA): TGTGCCAGCAGTGAGCGGGAGGGCACAGATACGCAGTATTTT.

This clonotype was found many times. The rearrangement links TRBV30 to TRBJ1-5, with D uncertain. CDR3 length: 11 amino acids. The germline V gene encodes CDR1 GTSNPN and CDR2 SVGIG (reference sequence). The CDR3 protein is CAAGSNQPQHF. The CDR3 coding sequence is TGTGCGGCGGGGAGCAATCAGCCCCAGCATTTT.

This clonotype has ten or more counts. The J gene is TRBJ1-1, the V gene TRBV11-2; 7 bases match TRBD1. V lost 6 bases and J lost 2; bases outside the gene matches: 6. This CDR3 is built from 14 residues. Germline V gene data show CDR1 as SGHAT and CDR2 as FQNNGV. CDR3 sequence reads: CASRQQGSNTEAFF. CDR3 coding DNA: TGTGCCAGCAGGCAACAGGGGTCCAACACTGAAGCTTTCTTT.

To note about this clonotype: Sequence at one end of the junction differs from germline and may be a read error. CDR3 amino acids: CAGSLPNWYEQYF. The CDR3 bases are TGTGCCGGCAGCCTACCTAATTGGTACGAGCAGTACTTC. The chain uses TRBV7-9 and TRBJ2-7, with D hard to call. The germline V gene has CDR1 SEHNR and CDR2 FQNEAQ (reference sequence). This CDR3 is 13 amino acids long.

This clonotype came up a few times. This chain joins TRBV18 and TRBJ2-6; 8 bases map to TRBD2. V gave up 1 base and J gave up 4 bases; unmatched junction bases: 6. This CDR3 region has 17 residues. Germline V CDR1 and CDR2: KGHSH, LQKENI. Here the CDR3 DNA reads TGTGCCAGCTCACCACGTAGCGGGAAAACGGGGGCCAACGTCCTGACTTTC. Encoded protein: CASSPRSGKTGANVLTF.